This T cell receptor beta chain was obtained from a study of monozygotic twins with inflammatory bowel disease. Study findings and constraints: Repertoire similarity was not found to differ between concordant and discordant twins, possibly from limited power. Support for any single strong IBD-associated signal or clonotype was not found.

A remark on this clonotype: Antigen unknown.

The germline gives CDR1 SNHLY, CDR2 FYNNEI. This CDR3 has 15 amino acids. Each UMI, carrying a 6-nucleotide sample barcode, came from template switching. TCRdb derives one entry per CDR3 protein from the 5' RACE reads, leaving out DNA. Here the sample table reports 300,000 to 450,000 distinct CDR3 sequences. This chain joins TRBV2 and TRBJ2-3. Material for sequencing was blood. The receptor was derived from a human donor with ulcerative colitis or Crohn's disease, or a healthy co-twin of an affected twin (not recorded which). CDR3 in amino acids: CATVKAVSSTDTQYF.